One and the same sample provided the 8 T cell receptor beta chains below, sequenced in a study of blood T cell repertoires in COVID-19. Only in-frame clones appear in the TCRdb table, and some are missing; sequencing was by immunoSEQ multiplex PCR. In the table there are roughly 63,000 clones, about 74% of which are singletons. Material for sequencing was peripheral blood. Receptor source: a woman at least 80 years old with acute or convalescent COVID-19.

The chain links TRBV7-2 to TRBJ2-1; D is possibly TRBD2 (6 bases). This CDR3 is built from 17 residues. Germline V gene data show CDR1 as SGHTA and CDR2 as FQGNSA. V lost 4 bases and J 3 bases, leaving 19 bases between the germline ends. The CDR3, as DNA: TGTGCCAGCAGCTCCCAACAACTAGCAGTGATCTACAATGAGCAGTTCTTC. It translates to CASSSQQLAVIYNEQFF.

V usage is TRBV6-1 and J usage is TRBJ1-5; 7 bases line up with TRBD1. Trimming removed 3 bases from V and 6 bases from J; junction bases left unmatched: 8. Per germline, CDR1 MNHNS and CDR2 SASEGT. The CDR3 sequence is 15 residues long. The CDR3 here is CASSDDRVGTQPQHF. CDR3 nucleotides: TGTGCCAGCAGTGACGACAGGGTAGGCACTCAGCCCCAGCATTTT.

The chain couples TRBV18 to TRBJ2-2; 8 nucleotides align to TRBD1. V gave up 3 bases and J gave up 4 bases; unmatched junction bases: 1. Germline assignment: CDR1 KGHSH and CDR2 LQKENI. CDR3 length: 14 amino acids. In DNA form, the CDR3 reads TGTGCCAGCTCACCGGGACAGGCCACCGGGGAGCTGTTTTTT. It is translated as CASSPGQATGELFF.

The chain employs TRBV10-3 and TRBJ2-3; 8 bases are shared with TRBD2. V gave up 6 bases and J gave up 6 bases; unmatched junction bases: 8. The germline V gene has CDR1 ENHRY and CDR2 SYGVKD. This CDR3 is built from 14 residues. CDR3: CAIRTDGGGDTQYF. The DNA for the CDR3 is TGTGCCATCAGGACGGACGGCGGGGGGGATACGCAGTATTTT.

The chain combines TRBV14 with TRBJ1-1; D is undetermined. The CDR3 runs to 14 residues. V shed 1 base and J shed 1 base, with 7 bases lying between them. CDR1 and CDR2 (germline): SGHDN, FVKESK. The CDR3 sequence: CASSQVSGNTEAFF. The DNA for the CDR3 is TGTGCCAGCAGCCAAGTTTCGGGGAACACTGAAGCTTTCTTT.

This chain links TRBV3-1 (or the pseudogene TRBV3-2) with TRBJ2-5; 8 nucleotides agree with TRBD1. The CDR3 loop spans 14 amino acids. The trim removed 1 base at V and 5 bases at J, leaving 3 bases unmatched. Per the germline V gene, CDR1 is LGHDT and CDR2 is YNNKEL (reference sequence). The CDR3 sequence: CASSQATGGETQYF. In DNA, the CDR3 is TGTGCCAGCAGCCAAGCTACAGGGGGGGAGACCCAGTACTTC.

The chain uses TRBV2 and TRBJ2-7; TRBD1 matches at 8 bases. This CDR3 is built from 14 residues. V dropped 11 bases and J dropped 0; count of bases not matched to a gene: 9. Germline CDR1 and CDR2: SNHLY and FYNNEI. CDR3 nucleotides: TGTGCCGGAATCCCCGGGACAGGCTCCTACGAGCAGTACTTC. Translation: CAGIPGTGSYEQYF.

The chain recombines TRBV6-5 with TRBJ1-6; D is ambiguous. Germline V CDR1 and CDR2: MNHEY, SVGAGI. This CDR3 spans 13 amino acids. V dropped 10 bases and J dropped 8 bases, with 15 bases sitting between them. DNA of the CDR3: TGTGCCACCAGGAGGTCGGGTGATTCACCCCTCCACTTT. This sequence encodes CATRRSGDSPLHF.